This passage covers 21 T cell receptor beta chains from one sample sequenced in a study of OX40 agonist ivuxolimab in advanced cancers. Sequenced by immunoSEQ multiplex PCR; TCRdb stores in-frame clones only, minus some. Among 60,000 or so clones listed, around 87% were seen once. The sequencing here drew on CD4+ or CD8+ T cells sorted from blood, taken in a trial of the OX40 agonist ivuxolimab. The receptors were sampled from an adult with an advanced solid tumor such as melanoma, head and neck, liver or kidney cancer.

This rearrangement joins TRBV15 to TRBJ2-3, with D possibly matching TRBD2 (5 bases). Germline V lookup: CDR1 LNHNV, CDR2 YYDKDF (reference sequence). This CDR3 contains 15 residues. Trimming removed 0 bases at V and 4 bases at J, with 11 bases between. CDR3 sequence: CATSRDVGVPDTQYF. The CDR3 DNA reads TGTGCCACCAGCAGAGATGTGGGAGTTCCAGATACGCAGTATTTT.

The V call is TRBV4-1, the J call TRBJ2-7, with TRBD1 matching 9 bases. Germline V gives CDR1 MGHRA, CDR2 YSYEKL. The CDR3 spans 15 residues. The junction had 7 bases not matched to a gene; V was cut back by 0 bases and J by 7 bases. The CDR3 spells CASSQDVTGGNEQYF. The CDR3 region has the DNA TGCGCCAGCAGCCAAGACGTGACAGGGGGTAATGAGCAGTACTTC.

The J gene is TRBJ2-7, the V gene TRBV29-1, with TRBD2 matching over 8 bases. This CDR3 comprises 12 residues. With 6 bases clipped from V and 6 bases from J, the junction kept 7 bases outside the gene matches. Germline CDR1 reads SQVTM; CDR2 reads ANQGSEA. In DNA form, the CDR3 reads TGCAGCGTCGCCGGGACTAGTCGCGAGCAGTACTTC. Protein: CSVAGTSREQYF.

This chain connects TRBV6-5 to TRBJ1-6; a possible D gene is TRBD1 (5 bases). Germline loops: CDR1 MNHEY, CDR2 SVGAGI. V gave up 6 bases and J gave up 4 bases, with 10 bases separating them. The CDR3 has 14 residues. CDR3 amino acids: CASRRTPYNSPLHF. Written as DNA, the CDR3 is TGTGCCAGCAGGAGGACACCTTATAATTCACCCCTCCACTTT.

CDR3 in DNA: TGTGCCAGCAGGTCGGGACAGGGAAATCAGCCCCAGCATTTT. This gives the protein CASRSGQGNQPQHF. This chain uses TRBV28 with TRBJ1-5; TRBD1 agrees at 9 bases. With V trimmed by 6 bases and J by 4 bases, 4 bases remained unmatched. CDR3 length: 14 amino acids. Germline lookup yields CDR1 MDHEN and CDR2 SYDVKM.

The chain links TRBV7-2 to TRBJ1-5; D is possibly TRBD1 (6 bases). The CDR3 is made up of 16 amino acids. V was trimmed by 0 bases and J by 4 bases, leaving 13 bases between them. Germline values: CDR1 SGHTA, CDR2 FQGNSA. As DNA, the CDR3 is TGTGCCAGCAGCTTAGCTGTGGGACAAGGGAATCAGCCCCAGCATTTT. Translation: CASSLAVGQGNQPQHF.

CDR3 sequence (DNA): TGCAGTGCTAGAAGCAATGAGCAGTTCTTC. It yields the protein CSARSNEQFF. This sequence joins TRBV20-1 and TRBJ2-1; unclear D gene. The CDR3 is 10 residues long. The germline V gene encodes CDR1 DFQATT and CDR2 SNEGSKA (reference sequence). V was cut by 2 bases and J by 6 bases, with 2 bases left in between.

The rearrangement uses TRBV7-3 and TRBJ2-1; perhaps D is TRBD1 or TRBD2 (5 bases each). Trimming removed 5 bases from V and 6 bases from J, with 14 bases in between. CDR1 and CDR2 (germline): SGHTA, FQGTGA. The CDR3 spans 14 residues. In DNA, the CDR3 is TGTGCCAGCAGCACTCGGGACCATCCCAATGAGCAGTTCTTC. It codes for CASSTRDHPNEQFF.

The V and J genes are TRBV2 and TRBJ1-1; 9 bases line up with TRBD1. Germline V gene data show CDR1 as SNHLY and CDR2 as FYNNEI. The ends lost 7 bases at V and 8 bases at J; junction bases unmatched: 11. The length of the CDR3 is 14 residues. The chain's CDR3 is CASNRDRERREAFF. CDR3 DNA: TGTGCCAGCAACCGGGACAGGGAGCGAAGGGAAGCTTTCTTT.

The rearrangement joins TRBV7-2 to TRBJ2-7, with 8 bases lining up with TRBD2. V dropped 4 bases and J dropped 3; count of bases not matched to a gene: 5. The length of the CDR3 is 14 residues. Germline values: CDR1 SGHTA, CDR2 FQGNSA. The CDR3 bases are TGTGCCAGCAGCTCGGGACTAGGATACTACGAGCAGTACTTC. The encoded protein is CASSSGLGYYEQYF.

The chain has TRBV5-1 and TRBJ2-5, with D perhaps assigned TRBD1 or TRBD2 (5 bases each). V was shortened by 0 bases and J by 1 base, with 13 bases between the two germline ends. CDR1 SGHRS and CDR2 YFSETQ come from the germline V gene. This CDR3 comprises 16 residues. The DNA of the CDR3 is TGCGCCAGCAGCTTGGGACCCCTAGGGACCCAAGAGACCCAGTACTTC. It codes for CASSLGPLGTQETQYF.

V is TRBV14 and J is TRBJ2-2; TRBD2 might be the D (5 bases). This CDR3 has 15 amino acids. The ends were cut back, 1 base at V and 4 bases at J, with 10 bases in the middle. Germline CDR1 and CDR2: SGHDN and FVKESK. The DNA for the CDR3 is TGTGCCAGCAGCCAAGCCTCCGGAGGCACCGGGGAGCTGTTTTTT. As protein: CASSQASGGTGELFF.

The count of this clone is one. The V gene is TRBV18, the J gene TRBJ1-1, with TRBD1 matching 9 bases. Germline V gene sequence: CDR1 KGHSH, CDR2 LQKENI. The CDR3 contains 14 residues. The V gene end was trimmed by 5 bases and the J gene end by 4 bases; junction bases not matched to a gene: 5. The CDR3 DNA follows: TGTGCCAGCTCAACGGACAGGGGCGGCACTGAAGCTTTCTTT. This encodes CASSTDRGGTEAFF.

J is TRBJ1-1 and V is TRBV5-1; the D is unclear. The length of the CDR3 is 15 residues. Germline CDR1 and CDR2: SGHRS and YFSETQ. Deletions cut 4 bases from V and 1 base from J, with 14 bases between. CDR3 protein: CASSPGVVSNTEAFF. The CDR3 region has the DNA TGCGCCAGCAGCCCCGGGGTTGTATCGAACACTGAAGCTTTCTTT. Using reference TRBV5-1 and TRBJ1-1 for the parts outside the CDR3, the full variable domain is KAGVTQTPRYLIKTRGQQVTLSCSPISGHRSVSWYQQTPGQGLQFLFEYFSETQRNKGNFPGRFSGRQFSNSRSEMNVSTLELGDSALYLCASSPGVVSNTEAFFGQGTRLTVV.

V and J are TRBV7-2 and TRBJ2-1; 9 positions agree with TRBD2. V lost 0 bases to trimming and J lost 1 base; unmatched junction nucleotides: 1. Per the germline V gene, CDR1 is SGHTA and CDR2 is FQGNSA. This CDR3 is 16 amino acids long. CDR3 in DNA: TGTGCCAGCAGCTTAGCAGCGGGAGGATCCTACAATGAGCAGTTCTTC. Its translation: CASSLAAGGSYNEQFF.

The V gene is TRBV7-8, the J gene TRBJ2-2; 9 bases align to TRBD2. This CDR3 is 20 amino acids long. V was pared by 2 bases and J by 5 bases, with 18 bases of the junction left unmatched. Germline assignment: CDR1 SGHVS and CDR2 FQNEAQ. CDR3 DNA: TGTGCCAGCAGCTTACGGGCAGGGTATGCGGGAGGGCCCAATACCGGGGAGCTGTTTTTT. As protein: CASSLRAGYAGGPNTGELFF.

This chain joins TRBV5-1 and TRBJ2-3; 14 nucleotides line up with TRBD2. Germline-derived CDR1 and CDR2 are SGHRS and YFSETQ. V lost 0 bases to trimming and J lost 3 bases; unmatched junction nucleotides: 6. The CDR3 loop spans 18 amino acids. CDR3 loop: CASSLGLAGGPGTDTQYF. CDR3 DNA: TGCGCCAGCAGCTTGGGACTAGCGGGGGGGCCGGGAACAGATACGCAGTATTTT.

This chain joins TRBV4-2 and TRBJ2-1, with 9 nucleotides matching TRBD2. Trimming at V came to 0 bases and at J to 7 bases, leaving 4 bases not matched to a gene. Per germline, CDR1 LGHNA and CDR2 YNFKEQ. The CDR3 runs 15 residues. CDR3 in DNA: TGTGCCAGCAGCCAAGATCGGCTAGCGGGAAATGAGCAGTTCTTC. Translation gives CASSQDRLAGNEQFF.

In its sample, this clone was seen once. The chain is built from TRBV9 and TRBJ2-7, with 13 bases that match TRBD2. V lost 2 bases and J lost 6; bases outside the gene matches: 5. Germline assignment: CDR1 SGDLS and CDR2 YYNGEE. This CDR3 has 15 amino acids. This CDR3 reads CASSVGLAGVLEQYF. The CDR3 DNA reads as TGTGCCAGCAGCGTTGGACTAGCGGGAGTTCTCGAGCAGTACTTC. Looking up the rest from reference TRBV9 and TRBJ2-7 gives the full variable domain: DSGVTQTPKHLITATGQRVTLRCSPRSGDLSVYWYQQSLDQGLQFLIQYYNGEERAKGNILERFSAQQFPDLHSELNLSSLELGDSALYFCASSVGLAGVLEQYFGPGTRLTVT.

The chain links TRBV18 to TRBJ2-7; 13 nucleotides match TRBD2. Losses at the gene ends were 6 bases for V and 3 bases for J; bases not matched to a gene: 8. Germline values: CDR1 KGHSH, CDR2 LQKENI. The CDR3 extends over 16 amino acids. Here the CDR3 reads CASSPRRTSGSYEQYF. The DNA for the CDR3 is TGTGCCAGCTCTCCTAGAAGGACTAGCGGGAGCTACGAGCAGTACTTC.

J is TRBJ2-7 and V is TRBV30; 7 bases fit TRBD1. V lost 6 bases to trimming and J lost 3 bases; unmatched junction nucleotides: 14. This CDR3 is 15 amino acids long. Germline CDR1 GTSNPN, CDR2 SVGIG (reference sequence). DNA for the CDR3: TGTGCCTGTAGCCCGGTCCGGGACAGACTCTACGAGCAGTACTTC. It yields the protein CACSPVRDRLYEQYF.